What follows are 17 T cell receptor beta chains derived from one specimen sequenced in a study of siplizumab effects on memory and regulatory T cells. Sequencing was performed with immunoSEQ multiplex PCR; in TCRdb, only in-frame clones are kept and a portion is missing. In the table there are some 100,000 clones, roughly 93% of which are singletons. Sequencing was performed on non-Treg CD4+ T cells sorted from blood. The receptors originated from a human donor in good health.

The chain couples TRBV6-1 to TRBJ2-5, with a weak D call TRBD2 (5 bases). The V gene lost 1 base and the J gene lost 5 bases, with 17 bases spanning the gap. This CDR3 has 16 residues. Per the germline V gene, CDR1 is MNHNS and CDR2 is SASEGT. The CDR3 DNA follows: TGTGCCAGCAGTGAAGGGTACGCGAGGAGCGGCGAGACCCAGTACTTC. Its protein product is CASSEGYARSGETQYF.

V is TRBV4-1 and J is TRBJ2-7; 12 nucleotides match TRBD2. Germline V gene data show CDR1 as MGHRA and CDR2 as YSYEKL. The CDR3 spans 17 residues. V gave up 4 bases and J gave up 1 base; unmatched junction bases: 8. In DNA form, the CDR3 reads TGCGCCAGCAGCCTACTTCGGACTAGCGGGATTTCCTACGAGCAGTACTTC. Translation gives CASSLLRTSGISYEQYF.

The CDR3 loop reads CASSQLAETYNEQFF. CDR3 nucleotide sequence: TGTGCCAGCAGCCAACTAGCGGAGACCTACAATGAGCAGTTCTTC. This chain uses TRBV5-5 with TRBJ2-1; 8 bases are shared with TRBD2. Trimming removed 4 bases from V and 2 bases from J; junction bases left unmatched: 5. The length of the CDR3 is 15 residues. In germline, CDR1 is SGHKS, CDR2 YYEKEE (reference sequence).

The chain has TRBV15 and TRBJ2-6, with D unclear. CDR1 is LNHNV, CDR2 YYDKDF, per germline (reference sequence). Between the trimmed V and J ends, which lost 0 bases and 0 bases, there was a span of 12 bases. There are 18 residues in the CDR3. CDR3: CATSRDYPGDSGANVLTF. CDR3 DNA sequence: TGTGCCACCAGCAGAGATTATCCGGGTGACTCTGGGGCCAACGTCCTGACTTTC.

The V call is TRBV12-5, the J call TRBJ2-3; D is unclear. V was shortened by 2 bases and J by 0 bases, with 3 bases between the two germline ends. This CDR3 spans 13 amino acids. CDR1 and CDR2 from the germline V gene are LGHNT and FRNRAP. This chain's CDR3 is CASGLPSTDTQYF. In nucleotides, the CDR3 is TGTGCTAGTGGTTTGCCCAGCACAGATACGCAGTATTTT.

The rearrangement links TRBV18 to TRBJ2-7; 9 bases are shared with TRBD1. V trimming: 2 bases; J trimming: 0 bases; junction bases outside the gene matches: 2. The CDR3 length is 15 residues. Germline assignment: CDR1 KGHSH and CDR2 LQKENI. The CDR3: CASSPWTGASYEQYF. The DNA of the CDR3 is TGTGCCAGCTCACCATGGACAGGGGCCTCCTACGAGCAGTACTTC.

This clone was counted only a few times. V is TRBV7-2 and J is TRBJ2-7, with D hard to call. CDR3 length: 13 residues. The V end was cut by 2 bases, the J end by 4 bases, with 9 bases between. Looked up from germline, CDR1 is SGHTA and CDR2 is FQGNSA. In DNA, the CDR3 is TGTGCCAGCAGCTTAAAGTCTAGTTACGAGCAGTACTTC. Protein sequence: CASSLKSSYEQYF.

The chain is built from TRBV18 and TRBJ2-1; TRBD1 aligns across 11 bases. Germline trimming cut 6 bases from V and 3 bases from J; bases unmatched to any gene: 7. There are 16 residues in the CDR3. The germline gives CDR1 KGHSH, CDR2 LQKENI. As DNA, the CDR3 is TGTGCCAGCTCCCAGGACAGGGGGCGCCTCTACAATGAGCAGTTCTTC. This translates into CASSQDRGRLYNEQFF.

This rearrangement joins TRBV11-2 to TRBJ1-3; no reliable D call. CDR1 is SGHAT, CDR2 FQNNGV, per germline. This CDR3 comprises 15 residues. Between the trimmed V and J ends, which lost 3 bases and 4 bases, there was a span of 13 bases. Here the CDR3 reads CASSLSPGGGNTIYF. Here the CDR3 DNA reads TGTGCCAGCAGCTTGAGCCCAGGCGGAGGAAACACCATATATTTT.

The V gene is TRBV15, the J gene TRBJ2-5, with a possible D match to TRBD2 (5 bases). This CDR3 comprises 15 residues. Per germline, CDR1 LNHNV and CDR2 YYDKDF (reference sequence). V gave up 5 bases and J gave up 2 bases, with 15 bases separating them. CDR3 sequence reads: CATSAGGTGQETQYF. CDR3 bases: TGTGCCACCAGCGCAGGCGGCACGGGGCAAGAGACCCAGTACTTC.

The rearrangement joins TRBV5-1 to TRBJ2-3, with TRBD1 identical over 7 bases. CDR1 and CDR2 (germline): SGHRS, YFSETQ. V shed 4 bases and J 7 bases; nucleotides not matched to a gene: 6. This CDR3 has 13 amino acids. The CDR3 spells CASSLGGGYTQYF. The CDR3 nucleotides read TGCGCCAGCAGCCTAGGGGGCGGCTATACGCAGTATTTT. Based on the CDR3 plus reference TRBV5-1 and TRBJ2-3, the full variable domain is KAGVTQTPRYLIKTRGQQVTLSCSPISGHRSVSWYQQTPGQGLQFLFEYFSETQRNKGNFPGRFSGRQFSNSRSEMNVSTLELGDSALYLCASSLGGGYTQYFGPGTRLTVL.

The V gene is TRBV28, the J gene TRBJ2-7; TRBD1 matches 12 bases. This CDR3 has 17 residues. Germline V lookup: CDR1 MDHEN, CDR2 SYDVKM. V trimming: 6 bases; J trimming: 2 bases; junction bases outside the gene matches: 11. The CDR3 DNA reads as TGTGCCAGCAGCCCCGGGACAGGGGGCATTTCGGCCTACGAGCAGTACTTC. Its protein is CASSPGTGGISAYEQYF.

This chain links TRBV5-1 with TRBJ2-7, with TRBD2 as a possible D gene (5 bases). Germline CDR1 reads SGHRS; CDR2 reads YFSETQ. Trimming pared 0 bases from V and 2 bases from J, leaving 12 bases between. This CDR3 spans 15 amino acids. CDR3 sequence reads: CASSLVWEPPYEQYF. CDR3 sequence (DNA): TGCGCCAGCAGCTTGGTGTGGGAGCCGCCCTACGAGCAGTACTTC.

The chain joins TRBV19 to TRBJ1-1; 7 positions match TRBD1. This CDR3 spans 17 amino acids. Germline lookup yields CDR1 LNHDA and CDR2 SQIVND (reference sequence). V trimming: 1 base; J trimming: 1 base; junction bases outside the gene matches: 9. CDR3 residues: CASSIGGQGVWNTEAFF. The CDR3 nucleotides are TGTGCCAGTAGTATAGGAGGGCAGGGGGTTTGGAACACTGAAGCTTTCTTT.

CDR3 in DNA: TGTGCCAGCAGCTTATGGTCGTGGGGGACAGGGGAGGGCGAGCAGTACTTC. Translated, it gives CASSLWSWGTGEGEQYF. This sequence joins TRBV7-2 and TRBJ2-7; TRBD1 aligns across 10 bases. The length of the CDR3 is 17 residues. Germline V lookup: CDR1 SGHTA, CDR2 FQGNSA. V shed 2 bases, J shed 6 bases, and the junction held 13 bases outside the gene matches. Based on the CDR3 plus reference TRBV7-2 and TRBJ2-7, the full variable domain is GAGVSQSPSNKVTEKGKDVELRCDPISGHTALYWYRQSLGQGLEFLIYFQGNSAPDKSGLPSDRFSAERTGGSVSTLTIQRTQQEDSAVYLCASSLWSWGTGEGEQYFGPGTRLTVT.

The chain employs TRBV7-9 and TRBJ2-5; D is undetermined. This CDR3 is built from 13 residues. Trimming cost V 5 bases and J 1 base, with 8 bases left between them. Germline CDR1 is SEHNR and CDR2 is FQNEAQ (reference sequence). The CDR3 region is CASSQSGQETQYF. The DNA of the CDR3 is TGTGCCAGCAGCCAGAGTGGCCAAGAGACCCAGTACTTC.

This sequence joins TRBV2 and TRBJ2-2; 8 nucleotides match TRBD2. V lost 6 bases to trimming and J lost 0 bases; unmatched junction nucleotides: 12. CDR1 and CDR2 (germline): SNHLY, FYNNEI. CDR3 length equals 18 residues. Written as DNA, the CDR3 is TGTGCCAGCAGCACACCTAGGACTAGCATCTCGAACACCGGGGAGCTGTTTTTT. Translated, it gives CASSTPRTSISNTGELFF.